The rows below give T cell receptor beta chains drawn from one sample of a study of OX40 agonist ivuxolimab in advanced cancers. The table came from immunoSEQ multiplex PCR; TCRdb's copy has only in-frame clones and leaves some out. The profile shows about 74,000 clones, approximately 84% of them singletons. The source was CD4+ or CD8+ T cells sorted from blood, collected in a trial of the OX40 agonist ivuxolimab. The receptors shown here come from an adult with an advanced solid tumor such as melanoma, head and neck, liver or kidney cancer. CDR3s include the opening cysteine and the closing phenylalanine or tryptophan. Each record gives: J gene, clone size, D gene, V gene, CDR3 protein, CDR3 DNA. A D gene is named only where the DNA matches it firmly. A row's size may be missing; if present it is once, few, many or a size class.

j_gene: TRBJ1-1
abundance: .
d_gene: .
v_gene: TRBV5-6
CDR3aa: CASSLATRAGEAFF
CDR3nt: TGTGCCAGCAGCTTGGCCACACGGGCAGGAGAAGCTTTCTTT

j_gene: TRBJ1-6
abundance: .
d_gene: TRBD1
v_gene: TRBV25-1
CDR3aa: CASSEPGGYNSPLHF
CDR3nt: TGTGCCAGCAGTGAACCAGGGGGGTATAATTCACCCCTCCACTTT

j_gene: TRBJ1-1
abundance: .
d_gene: .
v_gene: TRBV27
CDR3aa: CASSFTLRTRNTEAFF
CDR3nt: TGTGCCAGCAGTTTCACCCTTAGGACCCGGAACACTGAAGCTTTCTTT

j_gene: TRBJ2-7
abundance: few
d_gene: .
v_gene: TRBV10-2
CDR3aa: CASEDPTANLYEQYF
CDR3nt: TGCGCCAGCGAGGACCCGACAGCCAACCTTTACGAGCAGTACTTC

j_gene: TRBJ2-5
abundance: few
d_gene: .
v_gene: TRBV7-2
CDR3aa: CASSPTRQETQYF
CDR3nt: TGTGCCAGCAGCCCAACTAGACAAGAGACCCAGTACTTC

j_gene: TRBJ1-1
abundance: .
d_gene: TRBD1
v_gene: TRBV27
CDR3aa: CASSVYRGLDTEAFF
CDR3nt: TGTGCCAGCAGTGTCTACAGGGGGCTCGACACTGAAGCTTTCTTT

j_gene: TRBJ1-1
abundance: few
d_gene: TRBD1
v_gene: TRBV28
CDR3aa: CASLDRDRAFF
CDR3nt: TGTGCCAGCCTCGACAGGGATCGAGCTTTCTTT

j_gene: TRBJ1-2
abundance: .
d_gene: .
v_gene: TRBV28
CDR3aa: CASSLTDNYGYTF
CDR3nt: TGTGCCAGCAGTCTGACAGACAACTATGGCTACACCTTC

j_gene: TRBJ2-7
abundance: .
d_gene: .
v_gene: TRBV6-6
CDR3aa: CASRETSAYEQYF
CDR3nt: TGTGCCAGCAGGGAAACGTCAGCCTACGAGCAGTACTTC

j_gene: TRBJ1-1
abundance: .
d_gene: .
v_gene: TRBV28
CDR3aa: CASSSAPVSTEAFF
CDR3nt: TGTGCCAGCAGTTCGGCACCGGTTTCCACTGAAGCTTTCTTT

j_gene: TRBJ1-5
abundance: .
d_gene: .
v_gene: TRBV7-2
CDR3aa: CASSRSRGNQPQHF
CDR3nt: TGTGCCAGCAGCAGGAGTCGGGGCAATCAGCCCCAGCATTTT

j_gene: TRBJ2-1
abundance: .
d_gene: TRBD2
v_gene: TRBV10-2
CDR3aa: CASSPEAGGPYEQFF
CDR3nt: TGCGCCAGCAGTCCGGAGGCGGGGGGGCCCTATGAGCAGTTCTTC

j_gene: TRBJ1-1
abundance: .
d_gene: .
v_gene: TRBV5-8
CDR3aa: CASSLLGSHTEAFF
CDR3nt: TGTGCCAGCAGTCTGCTGGGATCGCATACTGAAGCTTTCTTT

j_gene: TRBJ1-2
abundance: few
d_gene: .
v_gene: TRBV4-1
CDR3aa: CASSQVNGIYGYTF
CDR3nt: TGCGCCAGCAGCCAAGTGAACGGAATATATGGCTACACCTTC

j_gene: TRBJ2-1
abundance: .
d_gene: TRBD2
v_gene: TRBV11-3
CDR3aa: CASSLAGGTHNEQFF
CDR3nt: TGTGCCAGCAGCCTAGCCGGGGGGACCCACAATGAGCAGTTCTTC

j_gene: TRBJ2-7
abundance: .
d_gene: TRBD1
v_gene: TRBV5-4
CDR3aa: CASSQGQVPYEQYF
CDR3nt: TGTGCCAGCAGCCAGGGACAGGTTCCCTACGAGCAGTACTTC

j_gene: TRBJ2-7
abundance: .
d_gene: TRBD1
v_gene: TRBV28
CDR3aa: CAISQGAWDEQYF
CDR3nt: TGTGCCATCTCACAGGGGGCGTGGGACGAGCAGTACTTC